This TCR beta chain was sequenced in a study of response to subunit inactivated influenza vaccine. Study conclusions and caveats: Few new T cells, the authors suggested, are recruited by each seasonal influenza vaccination.

Via MiXCR, TCRdb re-called the RT-PCR reads, giving one row per CDR3 protein. The table lists about 700,000 distinct CDR3 sequences, approximately 14% of them singletons. The J segment lost 5 bases and the V segment lost 4 bases, leaving 1 base of the junction unmatched. Germline V gene sequence: CDR1 SNHLY, CDR2 FYNNEI. The CDR3 is 12 amino acids. This clonotype occurred a few times. The antigen remains unidentified. Sequencing used PBMCs from blood, obtained around 14 days before vaccination. This clonotype was sampled from a man in his forties or fifties who received an inactivated influenza vaccine. V gene TRBV2 combines with J gene TRBJ2-7, with 8 bases matching TRBD2. CDR3 residues: CASSVAGNEQYF. The DNA of the CDR3 is TGTGCCAGCAGTGTAGCGGGGAACGAGCAGTACTTC. Variable domain in full (rest from reference TRBV2 and TRBJ2-7): EPEVTQTPSHQVTQMGQEVILRCVPISNHLYFYWYRQILGQKVEFLVSFYNNEISEKSEIFDDQFSVERPDGSNFTLKIRSTKLEDSAMYFCASSVAGNEQYFGPGTRLTVT.